This record looks at one TCR beta chain sequence and its context. Its antigen is as yet unknown. The study enrolled healthy HIV-negative adults without recent acute infections or vaccinations as donors. Only Caucasian adults living in Nashville, Tennessee served as donors. The sample is drawn from a study of shared clonotypes between healthy human individuals. J gave up 5 bases and V 4 bases, and 8 bases lay outside the gene matches. This CDR3 comprises 14 residues. Germline CDR1 and CDR2: SGHRS and YFSETQ. The repertoire was sequenced with immunoSEQ multiplex PCR; TCRdb's copy has only in-frame clones and lacks some. The table has approximately 700,000 clones, roughly 73% seen once. Study results and caveats: Clonotype sharing across a handful of donors was observed for around 5% of naive CD4 clonotypes.

The receptor was isolated from a woman aged 25 to 39 in good health. Sequenced material: memory CD4+ T cells sorted from blood. The subset: CD45RA-negative fraction. The chain links TRBV5-1 to TRBJ1-2; 7 bases agree with TRBD1. The CDR3 is CASSGGGQKYGYTF. The CDR3 nucleotides read TGCGCCAGCAGCGGAGGGGGACAGAAATATGGCTACACCTTC.